This T cell receptor (beta chain) was recovered during a study of blood T cell repertoires in COVID-19. As for the study in general: PBMCs, B-cell-depleted T cells, or T cells provided the cDNA or gDNA that made up the material.

J gave up 4 bases and V 4 bases, and 7 bases lay outside the gene matches. Germline CDR1 and CDR2: SGHRS and YFSETQ. CDR3 size: 15 residues. Source study methods: Cell counts per sample came from amplifying reference gene primers. Sequencing used immunoSEQ multiplex PCR; TCRdb keeps in-frame clones, though not all of them. The V and J calls and the clone size are those of that table, but D and trimming were determined from the DNA. The data hold hundreds of thousands of clones, with 87% observed a single time. Seattle's enrolled individuals joined amid active infection and were then monitored longitudinally.

This sequence was found in a woman aged 45-65 years with COVID-19, enrolled during active disease. The chain joins TRBV5-1 to TRBJ1-1; 10 positions match TRBD1. Sample: peripheral blood. In DNA form, the CDR3 reads TGCGCCAGCAGCAAACGACAGGGGGCCTTCACTGAAGCTTTCTTT. Amino acid sequence: CASSKRQGAFTEAFF.